This T cell receptor beta chain stems from a study of cytomegalovirus exposure and HLA in healthy donors. Notes on this clone: Its specificity is not known.

CDR3 length: 18 amino acids. The V and J ends lost 1 base and 8 bases respectively, with 24 bases between them. CDR1 and CDR2 from the germline V gene are MGHRA and YSYEKL. It was with 60 Vbeta and 13 Jbeta primers that the PCR ran. The method was immunoSEQ multiplex PCR; TCRdb's version includes in-frame clones alone and lacks a portion of them. The data include about 110,000 clones; the top ten clones carry more than 3%. Points from the study as a whole: Analysis was performed later, and it showed HLA-associated TCR beta chains to be more clonally expanded than equally common others.

The receptor was isolated from a man between 18 and 35 years old in good health and CMV-seronegative. V usage is TRBV4-1 and J usage is TRBJ2-1; TRBD2 is a possible D gene (6 bases). Sequencing was performed on PBMCs. As DNA, the CDR3 is TGCGCCAGCAGCCAAGGCCGGGGGTGGGCGGGGAATGGAGATGAGCAGTTCTTC. It encodes CASSQGRGWAGNGDEQFF.